This TCR beta chain was sequenced for a study of beta chain features in type 1 diabetes. This clone showed up just a few times. The entirety of the isolated RNA underwent reverse transcription, so expressed TCRB transcripts were sequenced. Profiling relied on immunoSEQ multiplex PCR, and the TCRdb table lists in-frame clones only, not all of them. This sample has 300,000 or so clones; roughly 8% occur once, and the top ten carry 0.44%. Sample: central memory CD4+ T cells from blood. The clonotype was recovered from a woman under 30 in good health.

The DNA of the CDR3 is TGTGCCAGCACCCCACGGGGGGGCTATGGCTACACCTTC. Its protein product is CASTPRGGYGYTF. The chain has TRBV27 and TRBJ1-2; a weak D match, TRBD1 (5 bases). V gave up 7 bases and J gave up 4 bases, with 13 bases separating them. The CDR3 contains 13 residues. The germline V gene has CDR1 MNHEY and CDR2 SMNVEV (reference sequence).